Presented here are 30 T cell receptor beta chains from one specimen sequenced in a study of T cells in women clearing cervical HPV infection. TCRdb keeps only in-frame clones here, not all; method: immunoSEQ multiplex PCR. There are about 30,000 clones in the sample, with roughly 1.4% held by the top ten. What was sequenced was blood buffy coat. These TCRs come from a woman between 18 and 70 years old with a cervical HPV16 infection that either progressed to CIN3+ or cleared (not recorded which).

On this clone: Read sequence stops 3 residues before the CDR3 end, and the germline J gene provides the missing end. The gene calls are TRBV19 and TRBJ1-6; 7 bases map to TRBD1. Trimming removed 9 bases from V and 4 bases from J; junction bases left unmatched: 6. Per the germline V gene, CDR1 is LNHDA and CDR2 is SQIVND (reference sequence). The CDR3 contains 14 residues. CDR3 DNA (partial): TGTGCCAGCAAACCGGGACAGTATAATTCACCC. Protein product: CASKPGQYNSP. The entire CDR3 protein is CASKPGQYNSPLHF. The full variable domain, in which reference TRBV19 and TRBJ1-6 provide the parts outside the CDR3, is DGGITQSPKYLFRKEGQNVTLSCEQNLNHDAMYWYRQDPGQGLRLIYYSQIVNDFQKGDIAEGYSVSREKKESFPLTVTSAQKNPTAFYLCASKPGQYNSPLHFGNGTRLTVT.

A word on this clone: The missing CDR3 end, 3 residues past where the read stops, is filled in from the germline J gene. V usage is TRBV7-6 and J usage is TRBJ2-3; no reliable D call. This CDR3 spans 15 amino acids. CDR1 is SGHVS, CDR2 FNYEAQ, per germline. The CDR3 DNA, read in part, is TGTGCCAGCAGCTTATTAGGCGACATGGTTGAGACG. As protein: CASSLLGDMVET. The CDR3 as a whole reads CASSLLGDMVETQYF.

Concerning this clone: The read finishes 3 residues shy of the CDR3 end, and the germline J gene is used to complete it. The V and J genes are TRBV2 and TRBJ2-1, with TRBD1 identical over 9 bases. Per the germline V gene, CDR1 is SNHLY and CDR2 is FYNNEI. This CDR3 region has 13 residues. Trimming cost V 5 bases and J 7 bases; bases outside gene matches: 3. The sequenced part of the CDR3 DNA is TGTGCCAGCAGTCTACAGGGGGCTAATGAG. Protein sequence: CASSLQGANE. Given in full, the CDR3 is CASSLQGANEQFF.

As to this clone: From the germline J gene comes the end of the CDR3, since the read stops 3 residues before it. The gene calls are TRBV2 and TRBJ2-7; no reliable D call. Germline V gene lookup returns CDR1 SNHLY and CDR2 FYNNEI. CDR3 length: 13 residues. Trimming pared 8 bases from V and 4 bases from J, leaving 15 bases between. The CDR3 bases that were read are TGTGCCAGCTATGGGCTGGGTACATACGAG. Encoded protein: CASYGLGTYE. The complete CDR3 reads CASYGLGTYEQYF.

The CDR3 protein is CSAQPDSPNQPQHF. Incomplete CDR3 DNA: TGCAGTGCACAGCCCGACAGTCCCAATCAGCCC. V gene TRBV20-1 combines with J gene TRBJ1-5, with D maybe TRBD1 (5 bases). The read gets to within 3 residues of the CDR3 end, and the germline J gene fills in the rest. The CDR3 covers 14 residues. V was shortened by 6 bases and J by 3 bases, with 15 bases between the two germline ends. CDR1 is DFQATT and CDR2 is SNEGSKA in the germline V gene (reference sequence).

About this clone: Coverage ceases 3 residues before the CDR3 finishes, and the germline J gene fills in the end. This chain uses TRBV6-2 or TRBV6-3 with TRBJ2-7; 9 bases align to TRBD2. Germline V gives CDR1 MNHEY, CDR2 SVGEGT. The CDR3 covers 15 residues. Trimming cost V 6 bases and J 4 bases; bases outside gene matches: 10. The CDR3 region is CASRPTSGQLYEQYF. The CDR3 bases that were read are TGTGCCAGCAGACCGACTAGCGGACAACTATACGAG.

Regarding this clone: The CDR3 goes on 3 residues after the read ends, and that part is filled in from the germline J gene. The chain is built from TRBV7-2 and TRBJ1-2; D not certain. This CDR3 region has 15 residues. Germline V gene data show CDR1 as SGHTA and CDR2 as FQGNSA. This CDR3 is CASSSSASGTYDYTF. The CDR3 DNA, read in part, is TGTGCCAGCAGCTCTTCGGCTAGCGGAACATACGAC.

The CDR3 loop reads CSALPFGTSGSMSYEQYF. CDR3 bases read: TGCAGTGCTTTGCCCTTCGGGACTAGCGGGAGTATGTCCTACGAG. This chain connects TRBV20-1 to TRBJ2-7; 14 bases are shared with TRBD2. The read terminates 3 residues before the CDR3 end, so the remaining end is supplied by the germline J gene. This CDR3 has 18 amino acids. Germline V gene data show CDR1 as DFQATT and CDR2 as SNEGSKA (reference sequence). After removal of 5 bases from V and 1 base from J, the junction contained 13 bases not matched to a gene.

With respect to this clone: Read data end 3 residues before the CDR3 end; the end is taken from the germline J gene. V is TRBV30 and J is TRBJ2-2; D gene unclear. Germline assignment: CDR1 GTSNPN and CDR2 SVGIG (reference sequence). The V and J ends lost 7 bases and 6 bases respectively, with 6 bases between them. The CDR3 length is 10 residues. Here the CDR3 reads CASQAGELFF. The part of the CDR3 DNA that was read is TGTGCCTCCCAGGCCGGGGAG.

Turning to this clone: The CDR3 is cut off 3 residues early in the read; its end comes from the germline J gene. The chain joins TRBV7-2 to TRBJ1-2; possibly TRBD1 for D (5 bases). This CDR3 comprises 14 residues. The germline CDR1 and CDR2 sequences are SGHTA and FQGNSA. The chain's CDR3 is CASSIRDWTNTYTF. The DNA read from the CDR3 is TGTGCCAGCAGCATCCGGGACTGGACCAATACC.

For this clone: Read coverage stops 3 residues before the CDR3 terminus; the germline J gene supplies the remainder. The chain recombines TRBV29-1 with TRBJ1-6; 8 bases match TRBD1. Germline V gene sequence: CDR1 SQVTM, CDR2 ANQGSEA. With 7 bases clipped from V and 5 bases from J, the junction kept 10 bases outside the gene matches. CDR3 length: 15 residues. CDR3 sequence: CSAQTGQVHNSPLHF. The DNA read from the CDR3 is TGCAGCGCTCAGACGGGACAGGTCCATAATTCACCC.

Comment on this clone: The sequence runs out 3 residues before the end of the CDR3; the remainder is reconstructed from the germline J gene. The chain carries TRBV20-1 and TRBJ1-5; D not resolved. The CDR3 has 12 amino acids. Trimming left V 0 bases short and J 6 bases short, with 6 bases between. CDR1 is DFQATT, CDR2 SNEGSKA, per germline (reference sequence). The CDR3 loop is CSARDPSQPQHF. The part of the CDR3 DNA that was read is TGCAGTGCTAGAGATCCCTCTCAGCCC.

Details on this clone: The CDR3 end is not reached by the read, which stops 3 residues before it; the germline J gene fills it in. The V and J genes are TRBV5-6 and TRBJ1-2; the match to TRBD1 covers 9 bases. The CDR3 extends over 14 amino acids. Germline CDR1 reads SGHDT; CDR2 reads YYEEEE. V lost 2 bases, J lost 6 bases, and 5 bases stayed unmatched. The CDR3 is CASSFLQGAHGYTF. The sequenced CDR3 bases are TGTGCCAGCAGCTTTCTACAGGGGGCGCATGGC.

Comments on this clone: With the read ending 3 residues before the CDR3 end, the germline J gene is used to fill in that end. The rearrangement links TRBV19 to TRBJ2-1; TRBD2 agrees at 11 bases. Germline V gene lookup returns CDR1 LNHDA and CDR2 SQIVND (reference sequence). V was clipped by 2 bases and J by 9 bases; unmatched bases: 9. The length of the CDR3 is 16 residues. The sequenced CDR3 bases are TGTGCCAGTAGTATACTAGCGGGAGGATCGGGGGGTGAG. Its translation: CASSILAGGSGGE. The entire CDR3 protein is CASSILAGGSGGEQFF.

As for this clone: The CDR3 end lies 3 residues beyond the end of the read and is filled in from the germline J gene. This chain links TRBV20-1 with TRBJ2-5; TRBD2 matches at 9 bases. The ends lost 5 bases at V and 2 bases at J; junction bases unmatched: 3. Germline loops: CDR1 DFQATT, CDR2 SNEGSKA (reference sequence). The CDR3 covers 13 residues. The DNA read from the CDR3 is TGCAGTGCTCACAGCGGGGGGCAAGAGACC. Its translation is CSAHSGGQET. The CDR3, in full, reads CSAHSGGQETQYF.

As for this clone: The DNA ends 3 residues before the CDR3 does, and the rest of the CDR3 is filled in from the germline J gene. This chain links TRBV6-2 or TRBV6-3 with TRBJ2-3, with D hard to call. CDR1 MNHEY and CDR2 SVGEGT come from the germline V gene. The CDR3 runs 13 residues. V dropped 2 bases and J dropped 8 bases, with 11 bases sitting between them. The CDR3: CASSYVEASTQYF. Partial CDR3 DNA: TGTGCCAGCAGTTACGTCGAGGCCTCTACG.

On this clone: Coverage ceases 3 residues before the CDR3 finishes, and the germline J gene fills in the end. The J gene is TRBJ2-5, the V gene TRBV7-3; D not resolved. The CDR3 has 14 amino acids. The V gene's germline CDR1 is SGHTA and CDR2 FQGTGA. CDR3 loop: CASSFRASTDTQYF. The DNA read from the CDR3 is TGTGCCAGCAGCTTTAGGGCCAGCACAGATACC. Combining the CDR3 with reference TRBV7-3 and TRBJ2-5 gives the whole variable domain GAGVSQTPSNKVTEKGKYVELRCDPISGHTALYWYRQSLGQGPEFLIYFQGTGAADDSGLPNDRFFAVRPEGSVSTLKIQRTERGDSAVYLCASSFRASTDTQYFGPGTRLLVL.

About this clone: The read terminates 3 residues ahead of where the CDR3 ends, so the germline J gene completes it. The V call is TRBV12-5, the J call TRBJ2-7; 12 nucleotides agree with TRBD2. CDR1 and CDR2 from the germline V gene are LGHNT and FRNRAP. This CDR3 region has 15 residues. Trimming took 5 bases from V and 2 from J; bases not matched to a gene: 4. The CDR3 spells CASGLGLAGTYEQYF. The sequenced CDR3 bases are TGTGCTAGTGGTCTAGGACTAGCGGGAACCTACGAG. The variable domain in full, completed from reference TRBV12-5 and TRBJ2-7, reads DARVTQTPRHKVTEMGQEVTMRCQPILGHNTVFWYRQTMMQGLELLAYFRNRAPLDDSGMPKDRFSAEMPDATLATLKIQPSEPRDSAVYFCASGLGLAGTYEQYFGPGTRLTVT.

To note about this clone: The DNA ends 3 residues before the CDR3 does, and the rest of the CDR3 is filled in from the germline J gene. This sequence joins TRBV19 and TRBJ2-3, with a possible D match to TRBD1 (6 bases). V was pared by 8 bases and J by 0 bases, with 15 bases between. CDR1 is LNHDA and CDR2 is SQIVND in the germline V gene (reference sequence). The CDR3 is made up of 15 amino acids. This CDR3 reads CASESRGKSTDTQYF. Incomplete CDR3 DNA: TGTGCCAGTGAGTCGAGGGGGAAAAGCACAGATACG.

As to this clone: The read halts 3 residues ahead of the CDR3 end, with the missing end drawn from the germline J gene. The chain links TRBV2 to TRBJ1-2; 7 nucleotides line up with TRBD1. Trimming removed 2 bases from V and 4 bases from J; junction bases left unmatched: 4. Germline values: CDR1 SNHLY, CDR2 FYNNEI. The CDR3 is made up of 14 amino acids. The CDR3: CASSEITGVYGYTF. The CDR3 bases that were read are TGTGCCAGCAGTGAAATAACAGGGGTCTATGGC.

In the case of this clone: Coverage ceases 3 residues before the CDR3 finishes, and the germline J gene fills in the end. The chain joins TRBV7-2 to TRBJ2-7; D is ambiguous. The CDR3 loop spans 13 amino acids. Germline CDR1 is SGHTA and CDR2 is FQGNSA. V dropped 3 bases and J dropped 2 bases, with 8 bases sitting between them. The sequenced part of the CDR3 DNA is TGTGCCAGCAGCTTTAACCTACCCTACGAG. It encodes CASSFNLPYE. The complete CDR3 protein is CASSFNLPYEQYF. Based on the CDR3 plus reference TRBV7-2 and TRBJ2-7, the full variable domain is GAGVSQSPSNKVTEKGKDVELRCDPISGHTALYWYRQSLGQGLEFLIYFQGNSAPDKSGLPSDRFSAERTGGSVSTLTIQRTQQEDSAVYLCASSFNLPYEQYFGPGTRLTVT.

A note on this clone: The read gets to within 3 residues of the CDR3 end, and the germline J gene fills in the rest. The genes are TRBV11-2 and TRBJ2-3, with unresolved D. Trimming took off 4 bases at V and 3 bases at J, with 5 bases between the two ends. In germline, CDR1 is SGHAT, CDR2 FQNNGV. The CDR3 spans 12 residues. The CDR3 bases that were read are TGTGCCAGCAGCTCGCGGACAGATACG. It yields the protein CASSSRTDT. The whole CDR3 protein is CASSSRTDTQYF.

With regard to this clone: The CDR3 is cut off 3 residues early in the read; its end comes from the germline J gene. V gene TRBV5-4 combines with J gene TRBJ2-2; TRBD1 matches 9 bases. Germline-derived CDR1 and CDR2 are SGHNT and YYREEE (reference sequence). This CDR3 comprises 15 residues. J was trimmed by 5 bases and V by 1 base; bases with no gene match: 3. The CDR3 region is CASSLRTGVTGELFF. The DNA read from the CDR3 is TGTGCCAGCAGCTTGCGGACAGGGGTGACCGGGGAG.

For this clone: The missing CDR3 end, 3 residues past where the read stops, is filled in from the germline J gene. Other DNA sequences in this specimen translate into the identical CDR3. The chain joins TRBV5-1 to TRBJ2-7; 7 bases line up with TRBD2. Germline V gene lookup returns CDR1 SGHRS and CDR2 YFSETQ. V trimming: 0 bases; J trimming: 4 bases; junction bases outside the gene matches: 4. The CDR3 is made up of 14 amino acids. Incomplete CDR3 DNA: TGCGCCAGCAGCTTGGCCGGGGGGAGTTACGAG. It yields the protein CASSLAGGSYE. The full CDR3 protein reads CASSLAGGSYEQYF.

Notes on this clone: Coverage ceases 3 residues before the CDR3 finishes, and the germline J gene fills in the end. V is TRBV19 and J is TRBJ2-5; D may be TRBD1 or TRBD2 (7 bases each). Trimming pared 6 bases from V and 4 bases from J, leaving 15 bases between. This CDR3 is 14 amino acids long. Germline CDR1 LNHDA, CDR2 SQIVND (reference sequence). The CDR3 sequence is CASSPQGRVETQYF. The sequenced part of the CDR3 DNA is TGTGCCAGTAGCCCACAGGGGAGGGTAGAGACC.

In the case of this clone: The read gets to within 3 residues of the CDR3 end, and the germline J gene fills in the rest. The chain carries TRBV23-1 and TRBJ1-5; 11 bases align to TRBD1. TRBV23-1 counts as an open reading frame of uncertain function. The CDR3 is 15 amino acids. V dropped 10 bases and J dropped 7; count of bases not matched to a gene: 12. The CDR3 is CAKRGGTGGGQPQHF. The CDR3 DNA, read in part, is TGCGCCAAAAGAGGGGGGACAGGGGGAGGCCAGCCC.

With respect to this clone: Read data end 3 residues before the CDR3 end; the end is taken from the germline J gene. Distinct nucleotide sequences in the sample also encode this CDR3. The chain uses TRBV30 and TRBJ1-3; TRBD1 matches 8 bases. This CDR3 spans 14 amino acids. CDR1 and CDR2 from the germline V gene are GTSNPN and SVGIG (reference sequence). With V trimmed by 3 bases and J by 2 bases, 3 bases remained unmatched. The sequenced part of the CDR3 DNA is TGTGCCTGGAGCCAGGGGGCCCCTGGAAACACC. Translated, it gives CAWSQGAPGNT. The CDR3, in full, reads CAWSQGAPGNTIYF.

Comment on this clone: The read stops 3 residues short of the end of the CDR3; the missing end is completed from the germline J gene. The chain uses TRBV2 and TRBJ2-7; D is possibly TRBD2 (7 bases). V shed 6 bases and J shed 5 bases, with 11 bases lying between them. Germline-derived CDR1 and CDR2 are SNHLY and FYNNEI. The CDR3 consists of 12 residues. The CDR3 region is CASRGGGDEQYF. The DNA read from the CDR3 is TGTGCCAGCAGAGGGGGAGGGGACGAG.

On this clone itself: The read ends 3 residues shy of where the CDR3 ends; the end is completed using the germline J gene. The rearrangement links TRBV7-6 to TRBJ2-7, with TRBD1 matching 10 bases. The ends lost 2 bases at V and 3 bases at J; junction bases unmatched: 4. Looked up from germline, CDR1 is SGHVS and CDR2 is FNYEAQ. The CDR3 covers 15 residues. The sequenced CDR3 bases are TGTGCCAGCAGCTTACTTGGACAGGGGGGCTACGAG. Translating it yields CASSLLGQGGYE. The whole CDR3 is CASSLLGQGGYEQYF.

Regarding this clone: The junction departs from the called germline gene at one end, perhaps through a read error. The read gets to within 3 residues of the CDR3 end, and the germline J gene fills in the rest. This specimen includes other DNA sequences encoding the same CDR3. The chain carries TRBV5-1 and TRBJ1-3; D gene uncertain. The CDR3 is 16 residues long. Germline V gene lookup returns CDR1 SGHRS and CDR2 YFSETQ. CDR3 region: CASSLAGGRLGNTIYF. CDR3 bases read: TGCGCCAGCAGCTTGGCTGGCGGGAGGTTGGGAAACACG. The full variable domain, with the rest looked up from reference TRBV5-1 and TRBJ1-3, is KAGVTQTPRYLIKTRGQQVTLSCSPISGHRSVSWYQQTPGQGLQFLFEYFSETQRNKGNFPGRFSGRQFSNSRSEMNVSTLELGDSALYLCASSLAGGRLGNTIYFGEGSWLTVV.